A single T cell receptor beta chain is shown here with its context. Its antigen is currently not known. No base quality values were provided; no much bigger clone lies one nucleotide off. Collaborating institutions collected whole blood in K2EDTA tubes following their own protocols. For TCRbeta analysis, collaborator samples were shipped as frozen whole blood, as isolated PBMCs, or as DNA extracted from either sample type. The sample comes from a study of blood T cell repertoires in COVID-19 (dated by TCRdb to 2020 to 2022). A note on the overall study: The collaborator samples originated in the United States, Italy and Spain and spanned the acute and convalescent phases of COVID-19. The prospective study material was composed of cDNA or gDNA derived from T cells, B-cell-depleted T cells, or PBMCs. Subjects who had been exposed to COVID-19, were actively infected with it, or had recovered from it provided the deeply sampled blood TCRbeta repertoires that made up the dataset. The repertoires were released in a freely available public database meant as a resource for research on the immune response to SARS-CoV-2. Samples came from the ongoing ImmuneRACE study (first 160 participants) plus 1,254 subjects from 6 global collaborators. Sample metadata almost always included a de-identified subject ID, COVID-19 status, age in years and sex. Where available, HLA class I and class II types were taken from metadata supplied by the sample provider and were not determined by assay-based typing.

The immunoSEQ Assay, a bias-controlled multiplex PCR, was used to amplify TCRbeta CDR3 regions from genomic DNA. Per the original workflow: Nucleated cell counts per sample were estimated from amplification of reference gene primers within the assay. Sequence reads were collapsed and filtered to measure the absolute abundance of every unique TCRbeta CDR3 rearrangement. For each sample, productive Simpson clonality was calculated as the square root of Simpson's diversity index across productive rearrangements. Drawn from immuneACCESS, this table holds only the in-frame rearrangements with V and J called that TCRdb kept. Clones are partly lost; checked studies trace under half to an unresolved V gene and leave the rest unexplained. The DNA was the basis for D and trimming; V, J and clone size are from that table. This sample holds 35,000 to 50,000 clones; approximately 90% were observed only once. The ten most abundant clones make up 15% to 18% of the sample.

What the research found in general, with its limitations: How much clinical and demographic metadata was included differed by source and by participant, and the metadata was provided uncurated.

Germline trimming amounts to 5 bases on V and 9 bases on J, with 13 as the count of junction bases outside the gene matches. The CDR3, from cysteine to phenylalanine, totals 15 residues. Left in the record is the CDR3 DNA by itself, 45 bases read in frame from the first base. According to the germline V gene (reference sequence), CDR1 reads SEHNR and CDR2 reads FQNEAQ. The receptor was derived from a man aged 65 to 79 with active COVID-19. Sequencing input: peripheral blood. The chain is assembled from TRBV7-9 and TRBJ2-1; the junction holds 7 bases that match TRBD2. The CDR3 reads CASSPPGGGMGEQFF. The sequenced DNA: TGTGCCAGCAGCCCTCCGGGGGGTGGGATGGGTGAGCAGTTCTTC.